The 23 T cell receptor beta chains below come from one sample, sequenced in a study of tumor-infiltrating lymphocytes in primary liver carcinoma. Synthesis of TCR beta cDNA was carried out from 500 ng total RNA with a constant-region primer. Libraries of TCR beta came from three nested multiplex PCR rounds with slightly modified ARM-PCR. Forward primers for TRBV1-TRBV30 and a C-beta reverse primer served the first two PCR rounds, at about 10 cycles each. TCRdb reprocessed the multiplex PCR reads via MiXCR and lists one record per CDR3 protein. The table has about 22,000 distinct CDR3 sequences, 80% seen once; the top ten hold 35%. Co-extracting RNA and DNA was done with roughly 17-31 mg of unsorted bulk tissue as input. The sample comprised liver tumor tissue from sampling region 2. Subset reported: tumor region T2, inferior pole. These receptors all come from a woman in her 30s with primary liver carcinoma and hepatitis B virus infection.

On this clonotype itself: A junction boundary mismatches the germline segment, possibly from a read error. The V gene is TRBV7-8, the J gene TRBJ2-3, with TRBD2 identical over 9 bases. The CDR3 runs to 16 residues. Germline-derived CDR1 and CDR2 are SGHVS and FQNEAQ. For the CDR3, the DNA is TGTGCCAACAGCTTAGGTGCGGGGGGGCCTGGTGATACGCAGTATTTT. As protein: CANSLGAGGPGDTQYF. Based on the CDR3 plus reference TRBV7-8 and TRBJ2-3, the full variable domain is GAGVSQSPRYKVAKRGQDVALRCDPISGHVSLFWYQQALGQGPEFLTYFQNEAQLDKSGLPSDRFFAERPEGSVSTLKIQRTQQEDSAVYLCANSLGAGGPGDTQYFGPGTRLTVL.

To note about this clonotype: Without the conserved terminal phenylalanine or tryptophan, this CDR3 likely stems from a read error. The J gene is TRBJ2-5, the V gene TRBV30; D might be TRBD1 (5 bases). Trimming stripped 3 bases from V and 5 bases from J, with 10 bases between. Germline V gene lookup returns CDR1 GTSNPN and CDR2 SVGIG (reference sequence). This CDR3 is 12 amino acids long. CDR3 region: CAWSLGQETQYS. Written as DNA, the CDR3 is TGTGCCTGGAGCTTGGGGCAGGAGACCCAGTACTCC.

The chain uses TRBV4-1 and TRBJ2-3, with no clear D. Trimming took off 2 bases at V and 7 bases at J, with 25 bases between the two ends. The CDR3 has 18 residues. Looked up from germline, CDR1 is MGHRA and CDR2 is YSYEKL. The CDR3 here is CASSQQDMVAEDSHTQYF. CDR3 DNA: TGCGCCAGCAGCCAACAAGACATGGTAGCTGAAGACTCGCATACGCAGTATTTT.

On this clonotype itself: In this CDR3 the conserved last residue, phenylalanine or tryptophan, is missing, so a read error is likely. The gene calls are TRBV24-1 and TRBJ2-1, with D perhaps matching TRBD2 (5 bases). V shed 2 bases and J shed 10 bases, with 17 bases lying between them. Germline V lookup: CDR1 KGHDR, CDR2 SFDVKD. This CDR3 spans 15 amino acids. CDR3 DNA sequence: TGTGCCACCAGTGATTGCGGGTCAGACCGTTGGGAGCAGTTCTTA. Amino acids: CATSDCGSDRWEQFL.

For this clonotype: Germline is not matched at one junction end, which may reflect a read error. The genes are TRBV11-3 and TRBJ2-1; 7 bases align to TRBD2. This CDR3 spans 16 amino acids. CDR1 SGHNT and CDR2 YENEEA come from the germline V gene. DNA of the CDR3: TGTACCAGAAGCTTCCTAGCGGATGTATCCTACAATGAGCAGTTCTTC. Translating it yields CTRSFLADVSYNEQFF.

A few counts support this clonotype. One end of the junction varies from germline; a read error may be responsible. The chain has TRBV5-6 and TRBJ2-7; D may be TRBD1 (6 bases). Germline CDR1 and CDR2: SGHDT and YYEEEE. CDR3 length: 15 residues. In DNA form, the CDR3 reads TGTTCCAGCAGCTTGAATACAGGGAGTTCCTACGAGCAGTACTTC. It translates to CSSSLNTGSSYEQYF.

As regards this clonotype: A much larger clone differs from this one at a single base, so this may be a read error. The J gene is TRBJ2-1, the V gene TRBV18; D unresolved. Trimming shortened V by 3 bases and J by 5 bases, and 8 bases separated the two germline ends. Germline assignment: CDR1 KGHSH and CDR2 LQKENI. The CDR3 sequence is 13 residues long. The CDR3 DNA sequence: TGTGCCAGCTCACCCCACTCGGACAATGAGCAGTTCTTC. It specifies CASSPHSDNEQFF.

This chain joins TRBV5-1 and TRBJ2-7, with D perhaps TRBD2 (6 bases). This CDR3 has 11 amino acids. CDR1 and CDR2 (germline): SGHRS, YFSETQ. This CDR3 is CAISLSGEQYV. The CDR3 region has the DNA TGCGCCATCAGCTTAAGCGGGGAGCAGTACGTC.

The chain recombines TRBV11-3 with TRBJ2-1; 13 bases agree with TRBD2. Per germline, CDR1 SGHNT and CDR2 YENEEA. The CDR3 spans 15 residues. J lost 8 bases, V lost 5 bases, and 6 bases had no gene match. The CDR3 is CASSLLAGGRYEQFF. CDR3 sequence (DNA): TGTGCCAGCAGCCTACTAGCGGGGGGGAGATATGAGCAGTTCTTC.

This clonotype has a single count. The chain recombines TRBV12-5 with TRBJ2-1, with TRBD2 matching over 7 bases. The V segment lost 6 bases and the J segment 8 bases; nucleotides outside the gene matches: 13. Germline V gene lookup returns CDR1 LGHNT and CDR2 FRNRAP. The CDR3 has 15 amino acids. The DNA of the CDR3 is TGTGCTAGTGGGGCCGGGACTACGCTTATGGATGAGCAGTTCTTC. The encoded protein is CASGAGTTLMDEQFF.

The chain employs TRBV6-1 and TRBJ1-5; the D is unclear. With 2 bases removed from V and 12 bases from J, the gap between germline ends came to 23 bases. The CDR3 spans 16 residues. Germline V gene data show CDR1 as MNHNS and CDR2 as SASEGT. The CDR3 coding sequence is TGTGCCAGCAGTGAACAGGAGAGCGTCCCCAGTCAGTTCCAGCATTTT. It encodes CASSEQESVPSQFQHF.

The chain has TRBV6-1 and TRBJ2-2; tentative D call: TRBD2 (6 bases). Germline V gene lookup returns CDR1 MNHNS and CDR2 SASEGT. V dropped 2 bases and J dropped 11 bases, with 30 bases sitting between them. The CDR3 spans 19 residues. This CDR3 is CASSETLPGSAANTVELFF. The CDR3 region has the DNA TGTGCCAGCAGTGAAACCCTTCCCGGGAGCGCCGCGAACACCGTAGAGCTGTTTTTT.

Remarks on this clonotype: A read error may account for a junction end that differs from germline. The gene calls are TRBV29-1 and TRBJ2-1; 8 nucleotides match TRBD2. The CDR3 totals 18 residues. The V gene's germline CDR1 is SQVTM and CDR2 ANQGSEA. CDR3 loop: CSVSRLSALAGGGNEQFF. Written as DNA, the CDR3 is TGCAGCGTTTCAAGACTGTCTGCCCTAGCGGGTGGTGGGAATGAACAGTTCTTC.

The gene calls are TRBV6-5 and TRBJ2-6, with D perhaps matching TRBD1 or TRBD2 (5 bases each). V lost 6 bases to trimming and J lost 12 bases, with 21 bases between them. The CDR3 sequence is 15 residues long. The germline gives CDR1 MNHEY, CDR2 SVGAGI. The CDR3 DNA sequence: TGTGCCAGCAGACTATGGGGGTTTGGGGCAAGCGTCCTGACTTTC. The encoded protein is CASRLWGFGASVLTF.

This clonotype was seen once. One end of the junction varies from germline; a read error may be responsible. This chain joins TRBV5-4 and TRBJ2-3; 8 nucleotides align to TRBD2. The CDR3 sequence is 18 residues long. The germline V gene has CDR1 SGHNT and CDR2 YYREEE (reference sequence). CDR3 amino acids: CASSNPAVSGTRTDMQYF. For the CDR3, the DNA is TGTGCCAGCAGTAACCCGGCGGTTAGCGGGACTCGGACAGATATGCAGTATTTT.

On this clonotype: The missing conserved phenylalanine or tryptophan at the end of this CDR3 makes a read error likely. V gene TRBV5-1 combines with J gene TRBJ1-6, with 9 bases matching TRBD1. The germline CDR1 and CDR2 sequences are SGHRS and YFSETQ. This CDR3 has 14 residues. CDR3 sequence: CASSRQGGLSALHS. CDR3 bases: TGCGCAAGCAGCCGACAGGGGGGACTCTCTGCCCTCCACTCT.

Regarding this clonotype: One end of the junction is discordant with germline, which a read error may explain. This rearrangement joins TRBV11-2 to TRBJ1-1, with D possibly being TRBD1 (5 bases). This CDR3 is built from 11 residues. Per germline, CDR1 SGHAT and CDR2 FQNNGV. The DNA of the CDR3 is TGTGCCAGCAGCCCTGGGACTGAAACTTTCTTT. It specifies CASSPGTETFF.

With respect to this clonotype: Compared with germline, one end of the junction differs, possibly owing to a read error. The rearrangement links TRBV11-2 to TRBJ2-3, with D unresolved. The CDR3 loop spans 14 amino acids. Germline values: CDR1 SGHAT, CDR2 FQNNGV. DNA for the CDR3: TGTGCAAGCAGCTTAGCTTATAGCTTAGATACGCAGTATTTT. Translating it yields CASSLAYSLDTQYF.

As for this clonotype: Because the CDR3's place on the DNA is in doubt, the DNA is left out and the CDR3 is given as listed by TCRdb. The rearrangement links TRBV5-6 to TRBJ1-6. The CDR3 is 14 residues long, counting both termini. Germline loops: CDR1 SGHDT, CDR2 YYEEEE. Here the CDR3 reads CASSLVALGSPPHF.

Details on this clonotype: One junction end does not reproduce the germline sequence, and a read error may be involved. In DNA, the CDR3 is TGTGCCAGCAGTTACAAGGGCAGCAGCTTCTACGGGCAGTACTTC. Translating gives CASSYKGSSFYGQYF. The chain employs TRBV6-5 and TRBJ2-7; no clear D gene. Germline V lookup: CDR1 MNHEY, CDR2 SVGAGI. The CDR3 loop spans 15 amino acids.

This clonotype was recorded only once. The chain employs TRBV11-2 and TRBJ1-1; 7 bases match TRBD1. The CDR3 runs 20 residues. V lost 10 bases and J lost 2; bases outside the gene matches: 28. Germline V gene lookup returns CDR1 SGHAT and CDR2 FQNNGV. CDR3 protein: CATIARDRGRKRWSNTEAFF. In DNA form, the CDR3 reads TGTGCCACCATCGCTCGGGATAGGGGGCGCAAGAGGTGGAGTAACACTGAAGCTTTCTTT.

A note on this clonotype: Mismatch with germline at one junction end may stem from a read error. The gene calls are TRBV11-2 and TRBJ2-2, with 9 bases lining up with TRBD2. The germline CDR1 and CDR2 sequences are SGHAT and FQNNGV. The CDR3 length is 18 residues. CDR3 coding DNA: TGTGCCAGCAGCTCACCCCGAGCGGGAGGCCCGAGCACCGGGGGGCTGTTCTTT. It specifies CASSSPRAGGPSTGGLFF. Based on the CDR3 plus reference TRBV11-2 and TRBJ2-2, the full variable domain is EAGVAQSPRYKIIEKRQSVAFWCNPISGHATLYWYQQILGQGPKLLIQFQNNGVVDDSQLPKDRFSAERLKGVDSTLKIQPAKLEDSAVYLCASSSPRAGGPSTGGLFFGEGSRLTVL.

With respect to this clonotype: The CDR3 ends on some other residue instead of the conserved phenylalanine or tryptophan, so this is likely a read error. This sequence joins TRBV11-3 and TRBJ2-7, with D perhaps matching TRBD1 or TRBD2 (5 bases each). Trimming pared 8 bases from V and 0 bases from J, leaving 17 bases between. The CDR3 runs 15 residues. Germline V gives CDR1 SGHNT, CDR2 YENEEA. The CDR3 bases are TGTGCCAGCTGCCTAGATCGGGACCTCTCCTACGAGCAGTACTAC. The encoded protein is CASCLDRDLSYEQYY.